This T cell receptor (beta chain) derives from a study of vaccination effects on CD4 cells after COVID-19. Antigen-specific CD4+ T cells expanded by the ViraFEST assay with viral peptide pools were then sequenced. Cultured cells yielded isolated CD4+ T cells after approximately nine days. Nobody among the vaccine recipients had prior SARS-CoV-2 infection (nucleocapsid antibodies were negative). Each well held about 2.1 million PBMC cultured with around 10 ug/ml peptides and 7.5 to 10 IU/ml IL-2. Study findings and constraints: Clonal contraction was marked in infection- and vaccine-induced clones late after vaccination. Only 1 of 255 vaccine-induced clones from healthy vaccinees cross-reacted with common cold coronaviruses.

CDR1 is SGHRS and CDR2 is YFSETQ in the germline V gene. V trimming: 4 bases; J trimming: 6 bases; junction bases outside the gene matches: 6. CDR3 length equals 14 residues. Assay used: immunoSEQ multiplex PCR; TCRdb lists only in-frame clones, some missing. Of tens of thousands of clones listed, about 70% are singletons. Note on this clone: As yet, its antigen is unknown.

The TCR comes from a human donor who received a COVID-19 vaccine. The chain has TRBV5-1 and TRBJ2-4, with 8 bases lining up with TRBD1. The sample consisted of CD4+ T cells from PBMCs cultured with HCoV-NL63 spike peptides, taken before COVID-19 vaccination. For the CDR3, the DNA is TGCGCCAGCAGCGTGATCCAGGGGGCAAACATTCAGTACTTC. Its protein is CASSVIQGANIQYF.